These 8 T cell receptor beta chains were sequenced from one sample in a study of T cell responses to AZD1222 COVID-19 vaccine. The data were produced by immunoSEQ multiplex PCR, yet TCRdb's version contains in-frame clones alone and is incomplete. The profile covers under 150,000 clones, with approximately 94% appearing a single time and roughly 5% taken by the ten largest. The material sequenced was peripheral blood, taken on day 0 of AZD1222 vaccination. The origin of the receptors is an adult in good health.

V and J are TRBV19 and TRBJ1-4, with D possibly TRBD1 on 5 matching bases. Germline-derived CDR1 and CDR2 are LNHDA and SQIVND (reference sequence). The CDR3 loop spans 16 amino acids. The V and J ends lost 5 bases and 1 base respectively, with 14 bases between them. CDR3 DNA sequence: TGTGCCAGTAGTCCTGAGGGAGGGGTAACTAATGAAAAACTGTTTTTT. Encoded protein: CASSPEGGVTNEKLFF.

The chain combines TRBV5-1 with TRBJ1-6; 7 bases match TRBD1. CDR1 is SGHRS, CDR2 YFSETQ, per germline. This CDR3 contains 16 residues. V gave up 0 bases and J gave up 5 bases; unmatched junction bases: 5. The CDR3 region is CASSLESTGNNSPLHF. The CDR3 nucleotides are TGCGCCAGCAGCTTGGAATCGACAGGGAATAATTCACCCCTCCACTTT.

On this clone itself: Other DNA sequences from this sample encode an identical CDR3 as well. This rearrangement joins TRBV6-1 to TRBJ1-2; no definite D call. Trimming took off 1 base at V and 4 bases at J, with 1 base between the two ends. Germline-derived CDR1 and CDR2 are MNHNS and SASEGT. This CDR3 has 11 residues. CDR3 nucleotide sequence: TGTGCCAGCAGTGAAGGCTATGGCTACACCTTC. Amino acid sequence: CASSEGYGYTF.

V is TRBV7-2 and J is TRBJ2-1; TRBD1 matches 8 bases. V trimming: 6 bases; J trimming: 7 bases; junction bases outside the gene matches: 11. The germline CDR1 and CDR2 sequences are SGHTA and FQGNSA. CDR3 length: 15 residues. As DNA, the CDR3 is TGTGCCAGCAGACTTCGGACAGGGTTCGGGAATGAGCAGTTCTTC. Translation gives CASRLRTGFGNEQFF.

V and J are TRBV6-1 and TRBJ2-1, with D unclear. V lost 3 bases, J lost 5 bases, and 5 bases lay in between. This CDR3 spans 12 amino acids. CDR1 is MNHNS and CDR2 is SASEGT in the germline V gene. Here the CDR3 reads CASSDGDNEQFF. The CDR3 DNA sequence: TGTGCCAGCAGTGACGGTGACAATGAGCAGTTCTTC.

This clone was found once. The chain couples TRBV19 to TRBJ1-2; D not certain. The length of the CDR3 is 14 residues. Germline assignment: CDR1 LNHDA and CDR2 SQIVND (reference sequence). The V end was cut by 5 bases, the J end by 5 bases, with 15 bases between. The CDR3 spells CASSPDVQEYGYTF. CDR3 sequence (DNA): TGTGCCAGTAGTCCCGACGTTCAGGAGTATGGCTACACCTTC.

The genes are TRBV19 and TRBJ2-3, with 7 bases lining up with TRBD1. The CDR3 extends over 14 amino acids. Germline V gives CDR1 LNHDA, CDR2 SQIVND (reference sequence). J gave up 4 bases and V 5 bases, and 6 bases lay outside the gene matches. The DNA for the CDR3 is TGTGCCAGTAGTCGGACAGGCTCGGCAGATACGCAGTATTTT. Translated: CASSRTGSADTQYF.

The V call is TRBV27, the J call TRBJ1-6; a weak D match, TRBD1 (5 bases). The CDR3 length is 18 residues. V was shortened by 4 bases and J by 8 bases, with 24 bases between the two germline ends. From germline, CDR1 is MNHEY and CDR2 SMNVEV (reference sequence). CDR3 DNA sequence: TGTGCCAGCAGTTACCCGACAGACTGCCAGGGTACGTATTCACCCCTCCACTTT. Its protein is CASSYPTDCQGTYSPLHF.